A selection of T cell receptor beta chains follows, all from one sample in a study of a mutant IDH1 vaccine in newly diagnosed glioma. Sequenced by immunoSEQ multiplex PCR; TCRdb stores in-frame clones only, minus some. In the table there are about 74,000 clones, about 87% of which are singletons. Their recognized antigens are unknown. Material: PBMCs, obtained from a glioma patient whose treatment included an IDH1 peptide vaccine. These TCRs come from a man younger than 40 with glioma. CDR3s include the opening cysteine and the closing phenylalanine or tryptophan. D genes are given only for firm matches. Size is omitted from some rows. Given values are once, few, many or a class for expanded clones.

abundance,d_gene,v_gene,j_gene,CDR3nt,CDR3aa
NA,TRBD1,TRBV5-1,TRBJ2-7,TGCGCCAGCAGCTTGAAGGGACAGCCCTACGAGCAGTACTTC,CASSLKGQPYEQYF
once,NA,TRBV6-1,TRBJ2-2,TGTGCCAGCAGTGAAGCGCTTCGAAGGTCCACCGGGGAGCTGTTTTTT,CASSEALRRSTGELFF
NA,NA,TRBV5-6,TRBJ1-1,TGTGCCAGCAGCTTGGCCGGGCGGTTGGACACTGAAGCTTTCTTT,CASSLAGRLDTEAFF
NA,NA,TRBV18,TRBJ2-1,TGTGCCAGCTCACCCGGGGGCAATGAGCAGTTCTTC,CASSPGGNEQFF
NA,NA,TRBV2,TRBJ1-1,TGTGCCAAGCGAGGGGATCTCACTGAAGCTTTCTTT,CAKRGDLTEAFF
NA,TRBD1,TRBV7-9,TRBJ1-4,TGTGCCAGCAGCTTGGGACAGGAGACAGAAAAACTGTTTTTT,CASSLGQETEKLFF
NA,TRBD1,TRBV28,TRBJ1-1,TGTGCCAGCAGCCCCACCGGGACAGCGAACACTGAAGCTTTCTTT,CASSPTGTANTEAFF
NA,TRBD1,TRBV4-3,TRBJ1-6,TGCGCCAGCAGCCAAGATTTAGGACAGGGCCATTCACCCCTCCACTTT,CASSQDLGQGHSPLHF
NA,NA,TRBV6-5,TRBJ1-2,TGTGCCAGCAGTTACCGTTCAGGTCACTATGGCTACACCTTC,CASSYRSGHYGYTF
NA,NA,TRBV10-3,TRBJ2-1,TGTGCCACCACAGCGGCGGCAATCTCCTACAATGAGCAGTTCTTC,CATTAAAISYNEQFF
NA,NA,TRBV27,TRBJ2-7,TGTGCCAGCAGTTTAGGGGAACCGTACGAGCAGTACTTC,CASSLGEPYEQYF
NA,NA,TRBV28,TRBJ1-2,TGTGCCAGCAGTTCACTGACTTGGACAGACGGCTACACCTTC,CASSSLTWTDGYTF
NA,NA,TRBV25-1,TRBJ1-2,TGTGCCAGCAGGTTTGACGGCACCAGTGGCTACACCTTC,CASRFDGTSGYTF
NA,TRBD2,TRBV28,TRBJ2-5,TGTGCCAGCAGCCCCGGACTAGCGGGCTCTTTCCCTAAGAGGGAGACCCAGTACTTC,CASSPGLAGSFPKRETQYF
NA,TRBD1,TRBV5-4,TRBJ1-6,TGTGCCAGCAGCTTACAGGGGGCGGAATCACCCCTCCACTTT,CASSLQGAESPLHF
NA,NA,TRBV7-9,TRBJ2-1,TGTGCCAGCAGCTTAACAGGGAGCGGGGTCTACAATGAGCAGTTCTTC,CASSLTGSGVYNEQFF
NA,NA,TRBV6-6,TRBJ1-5,TGTGCCAGCAGTTACTCCTCCCCGGTGGAGTCTCAGCCCCAGCATTTT,CASSYSSPVESQPQHF
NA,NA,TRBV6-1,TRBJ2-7,TGTGCCAGCCCTCCCCCAGGGCTTAGATACGAGCAGTACTTC,CASPPPGLRYEQYF
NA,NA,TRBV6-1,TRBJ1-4,TGTGCCAGCAGTTGGAGGGATGAAAAACTGTTTTTT,CASSWRDEKLFF
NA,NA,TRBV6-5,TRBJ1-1,TGTGCCAGCAGTTACTCTGAGGAGTCAGCTGAAGCTTTCTTT,CASSYSEESAEAFF
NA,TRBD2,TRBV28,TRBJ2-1,TGTGCCAGCAAGGCTAGCGGAGCCTACAATGAGCAGTTCTTC,CASKASGAYNEQFF
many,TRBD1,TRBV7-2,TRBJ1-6,TGTGCCAGCAGCTCGTTATGGGGGGACAGGAGTGACTTT,CASSSLWGDRSDF
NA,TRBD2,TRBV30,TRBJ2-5,TGTGCCTGGATTAATCGGGAGGTGGGCGGACAAGAGACCCAGTACTTC,CAWINREVGGQETQYF
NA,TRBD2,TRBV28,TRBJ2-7,TGTGCCAGCAGTTCGGTAGCGCGGGGGTACGAGCAGTACTTC,CASSSVARGYEQYF
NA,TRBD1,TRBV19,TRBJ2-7,TGTGCCAGTAGTATCGGACAGGCCAGCTCCTACGAGCAGTACTTC,CASSIGQASSYEQYF
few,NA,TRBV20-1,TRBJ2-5,TGCAGTGCTAGCTCACAAGAGACCCAGTACTTC,CSASSQETQYF
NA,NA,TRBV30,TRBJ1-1,TGTGCCTTATCGATTCACCGCGCGGGGACTGAAGCTTTCTTT,CALSIHRAGTEAFF
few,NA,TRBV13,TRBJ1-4,TGTGCCAGCAGCTTAGGCCCTCGGGAAAAACTGTTTTTT,CASSLGPREKLFF
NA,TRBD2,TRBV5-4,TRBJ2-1,TGTGCCAGCAGTTACTCTAGCGGGAGGGGCAATGAGCAGTTCTTC,CASSYSSGRGNEQFF
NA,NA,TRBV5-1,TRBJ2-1,TGCGCCAGCAGCCCCCCGGGCGGGATTGAGCAGTTCTTC,CASSPPGGIEQFF
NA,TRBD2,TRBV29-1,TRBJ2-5,TGCAGCGTTAGCGGGAGGGCCGGGGAGACCCAGTACTTC,CSVSGRAGETQYF
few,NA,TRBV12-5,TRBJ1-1,TGTGCTAGCAGGGGTTTAACTGAAGCTTTCTTT,CASRGLTEAFF
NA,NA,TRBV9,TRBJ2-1,TGTGCCAGCAGCGTAAATTCAGGGAGCGAGCAGTTCTTC,CASSVNSGSEQFF
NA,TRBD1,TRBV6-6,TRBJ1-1,TGTGCCAGCAGTCAGAGAAGACAGGGGGCGACTGAAGCTTTCTTT,CASSQRRQGATEAFF
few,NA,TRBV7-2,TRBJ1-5,TGTGCCAGCAGCTTGGCCCTTCAGCCCCAGCATTTT,CASSLALQPQHF
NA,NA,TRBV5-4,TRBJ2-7,TGTGCCAGCAGGGAGGACTCGGCCTCCTACGAGCAGTACTTC,CASREDSASYEQYF
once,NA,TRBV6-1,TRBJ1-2,TGTGCCCGACAGACCGGGGACGGCTACACCTTC,CARQTGDGYTF
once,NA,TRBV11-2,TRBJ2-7,TGTGCCAGCAGCTTAGACCCCGGACCCTACGAGCAGTACTTC,CASSLDPGPYEQYF
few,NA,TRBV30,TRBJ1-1,TGTGCCTGGAGTGTACTCACAGGGTGGTTAAGTGGCACTGAAGCTTTCTTT,CAWSVLTGWLSGTEAFF
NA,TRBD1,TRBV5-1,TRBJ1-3,TGCGCCAGCAGCTCTGGGACAGCAAAACGAAACACCATATATTTT,CASSSGTAKRNTIYF
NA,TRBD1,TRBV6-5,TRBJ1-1,TGTGCCAGCAGCGAACAGGGACAGGGGGCCACTGAAGCTTTCTTT,CASSEQGQGATEAFF
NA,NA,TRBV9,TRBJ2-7,TGTGCCAGCAGCGTCACCGGAGGGGCCGAGCAGTACTTC,CASSVTGGAEQYF